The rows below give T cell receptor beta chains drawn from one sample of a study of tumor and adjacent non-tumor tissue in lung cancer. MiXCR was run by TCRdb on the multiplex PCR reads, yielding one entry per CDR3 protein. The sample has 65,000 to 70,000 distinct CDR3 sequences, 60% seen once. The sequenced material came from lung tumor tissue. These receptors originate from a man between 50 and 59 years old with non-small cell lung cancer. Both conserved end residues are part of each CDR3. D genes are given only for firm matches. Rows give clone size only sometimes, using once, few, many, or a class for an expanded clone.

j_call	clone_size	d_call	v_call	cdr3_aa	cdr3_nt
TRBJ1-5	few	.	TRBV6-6	CAGSYTPGAGGNQPQHF	TGTGCCGGCAGTTACACCCCAGGGGCAGGGGGCAATCAGCCCCAGCATTTT
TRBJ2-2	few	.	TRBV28	CASNRANTGELFF	TGTGCCAGCAACAGGGCGAACACCGGGGAGCTGTTTTTT
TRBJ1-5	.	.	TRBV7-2	CASSLETATGPQHF	TGTGCCAGCAGCTTAGAAACGGCGACTGGGCCCCAGCATTTT
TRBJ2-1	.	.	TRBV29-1	CSVARGVGDEQSF	TGCAGCGTTGCCCGAGGGGTTGGCGATGAGCAGTCATTC
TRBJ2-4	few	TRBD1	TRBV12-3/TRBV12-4	CASSQTGQYIQYF	TGTGCCAGCAGTCAGACAGGGCAATACATTCAGTACTTC
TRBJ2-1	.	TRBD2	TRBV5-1	CASSQGVAGVNNEQFF	TGCGCCAGCAGCCAGGGAGTAGCGGGAGTTAACAATGAGCAGTTCTTC
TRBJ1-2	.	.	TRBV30	CAWSSGDDYGYTF	TGTGCCTGGAGTTCAGGGGATGACTATGGCTACACCTTC
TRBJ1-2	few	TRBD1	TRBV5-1	CASSLNTDRGYTF	TGCGCCAGCAGCTTGAATACGGACAGGGGCTACACCTTC
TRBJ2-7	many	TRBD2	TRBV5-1	CASSFLAGTTYEQYF	TGCGCCAGCAGCTTTCTGGCAGGGACTACCTACGAGCAGTACTTC
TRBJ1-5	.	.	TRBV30	CAWSVTNLVSNQPQHF	TGTGCCTGGAGTGTAACTAATCTCGTTAGCAACCAGCCCCAGCATTTT
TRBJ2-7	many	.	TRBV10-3	CAITKDSLETSYEQYF	TGTGCCATCACCAAGGACAGCCTAGAAACCTCCTACGAGCAGTACTTC
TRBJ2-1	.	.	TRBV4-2	CASIQEEGRNEQFF	TGTGCCAGCATCCAAGAAGAGGGGCGTAACGAGCAGTTCTTC
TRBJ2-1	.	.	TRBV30	CAFPLAGNEQFF	TGTGCCTTCCCCCTAGCAGGCAATGAGCAGTTCTTC
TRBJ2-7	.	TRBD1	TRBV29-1	CSVTIGGSGEQYF	TGCAGCGTTACCATAGGGGGCTCGGGAGAGCAGTACTTC
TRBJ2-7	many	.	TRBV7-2	CASSPSGYEQYF	TGTGCCAGCAGCCCAAGCGGGTACGAGCAGTACTTC
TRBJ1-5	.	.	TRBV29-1	CCGPDPGRRDNQPQHF	TGCTGCGGCCCCGATCCCGGGAGAAGGGACAATCAGCCCCAGCATTTT
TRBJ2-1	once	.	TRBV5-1	CASSLDVGTDLWGQFF	TGCGCCAGCAGCTTGGACGTCGGGACCGACTTATGGGGGCAGTTCTTC
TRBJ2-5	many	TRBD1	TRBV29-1	CSVDRGQETQYF	TGCAGCGTTGACAGGGGGCAAGAGACCCAGTACTTC
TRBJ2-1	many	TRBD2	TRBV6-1	CASSEGSGRFYEQFF	TGTGCCAGCAGTGAAGGTAGCGGGAGGTTTTATGAGCAGTTCTTC
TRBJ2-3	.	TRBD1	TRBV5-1	CASSLASGQGIWTDTQYF	TGCGCCAGCAGCTTGGCCTCGGGACAGGGTATTTGGACAGATACGCAGTATTTT